Below are 8 T cell receptor beta chains sequenced from a single sample in a study of T cell repertoires in cytomegalovirus infection. Antigen specificity for these receptors is unknown. MiXCR, applied by TCRdb to the reads, yields one record per CDR3 protein. The sample carries some 57,000 distinct CDR3 sequences, 25% to 40% recorded once. Sequenced input: PBMCs, sequenced either directly or after in vitro stimulation (not recorded which). Every receptor here comes from a human donor in good health (CMV status not recorded). Some clones in this sample may be carry-over from other donors' samples.

This clonotype showed up just a few times. The V gene is TRBV18, the J gene TRBJ2-7, with TRBD2 matching 7 bases. After removal of 3 bases from V and 2 bases from J, the junction contained 7 bases not matched to a gene. Germline assignment: CDR1 KGHSH and CDR2 LQKENI. The CDR3 has 15 amino acids. CDR3 region: CASSPGPSGTYEQYF. Written as DNA, the CDR3 is TGTGCCAGCTCACCCGGCCCTAGCGGAACCTACGAGCAGTACTTC.

This clonotype was recorded a few times. The V gene is TRBV20-1, the J gene TRBJ1-1; unclear D gene. CDR3 length equals 17 residues. Per germline, CDR1 DFQATT and CDR2 SNEGSKA (reference sequence). The V end lost 0 bases, the J end lost 1 base, and 18 bases lay between the germline ends. The CDR3 bases are TGCAGTGCTAGAGATCATCGGACTTATGGGGAGAACACTGAAGCTTTCTTT. It translates to CSARDHRTYGENTEAFF.

Only a few counts were recorded for this clonotype. The rearrangement uses TRBV6-1 and TRBJ2-1, with 7 bases that match TRBD1. Losses at the gene ends were 5 bases for V and 8 bases for J; bases not matched to a gene: 6. The CDR3 extends over 13 amino acids. Germline assignment: CDR1 MNHNS and CDR2 SASEGT. The CDR3 DNA follows: TGTGCCAGCAGTCTGCAGGGGGTGTATGAGCAGTTCTTC. Amino acid sequence: CASSLQGVYEQFF.

This clonotype was counted only a few times. The chain is built from TRBV2 and TRBJ1-6; tentatively, D is TRBD1 (6 bases). The germline V gene has CDR1 SNHLY and CDR2 FYNNEI. The V gene lost 5 bases and the J gene lost 4 bases, with 15 bases spanning the gap. The CDR3 extends over 16 amino acids. In DNA form, the CDR3 reads TGTGCCAGCAGTTCGACAGGAGAGGCTTATAATTCACCCCTCCACTTT. This gives the protein CASSSTGEAYNSPLHF.

V gene TRBV7-2 combines with J gene TRBJ2-3; D unresolved. The CDR3 has 13 residues. V was trimmed by 5 bases and J by 5 bases, leaving 11 bases between them. CDR1 and CDR2 (germline): SGHTA, FQGNSA. CDR3 in amino acids: CASSPSVEDTQYF. The CDR3, as DNA: TGTGCCAGCAGCCCCAGCGTGGAAGATACGCAGTATTTT.

The J gene is TRBJ2-5, the V gene TRBV7-2; a possible D gene is TRBD1 (6 bases). With 4 bases removed from V and 5 bases from J, the gap between germline ends came to 14 bases. The CDR3 has 14 amino acids. Germline loops: CDR1 SGHTA, CDR2 FQGNSA. The CDR3 DNA reads as TGTGCCAGCAGCTCGACAGGCCCCGGGGAGACCCAGTACTTC. Its translation: CASSSTGPGETQYF.

The chain links TRBV4-1 to TRBJ2-5; the D is unclear. The V gene lost 1 base and the J gene lost 4 bases, with 7 bases spanning the gap. CDR3 length: 13 residues. Germline assignment: CDR1 MGHRA and CDR2 YSYEKL. In DNA, the CDR3 is TGCGCCAGCAGCCAAGGGTACCCAGAGACCCAGTACTTC. It yields the protein CASSQGYPETQYF.

This clonotype was counted only a few times. This sequence joins TRBV11-2 and TRBJ2-3; 8 bases are shared with TRBD1. The length of the CDR3 is 16 residues. Looked up from germline, CDR1 is SGHAT and CDR2 is FQNNGV. J lost 7 bases, V lost 3 bases, and 12 bases had no gene match. The CDR3 protein is CASSLGRQGRRNTQYF. In nucleotides, the CDR3 is TGTGCCAGCAGCTTGGGTCGACAGGGGAGGAGGAATACGCAGTATTTT.